A selection of T cell receptor beta chains follows, all from one sample in a study of T cell responses to AZD1222 COVID-19 vaccine. Sequencing used immunoSEQ multiplex PCR; TCRdb keeps in-frame clones, though not all of them. The profile covers some 130,000 clones, with approximately 90% appearing a single time and under 2.5% taken by the ten largest. This specimen consisted of peripheral blood, obtained on day 0 of AZD1222 vaccination. The receptors come from an adult in good health. Both conserved end residues are part of each CDR3. D genes are given only for firm matches. Expanded clones are given a class, and other clones once, few, many or no size at all.

j_call cdr3_length v_call clone_size d_call cdr3_nt cdr3_aa
TRBJ1-1 14 TRBV4-3 - - TGCGCCAGCAGCCACTCCGCTTGGGACACTGAAGCTTTCTTT CASSHSAWDTEAFF
TRBJ2-3 14 TRBV2 few TRBD2 TGTGCCAGCAGTGTAGCGGGACTCACAGATACGCAGTATTTT CASSVAGLTDTQYF
TRBJ1-1 17 TRBV3-1/TRBV3-2 - - TGTGCCAGCAGCCAAGAAGGGTTTCGGAGGACGAACACTGAAGCTTTCTTT CASSQEGFRRTNTEAFF
TRBJ2-7 16 TRBV28 once - TGTGCCAGCAGTTCATATCCCACCACAGGGTACTACGAGCAGTACTTC CASSSYPTTGYYEQYF
TRBJ1-3 18 TRBV4-2 - TRBD1 TGTGCCAGCAGCCAAGTACCGGTGGGGCAGGGGGGTGGAAACACCATATATTTT CASSQVPVGQGGGNTIYF
TRBJ1-5 16 TRBV19 - - TGTGCCAGTAGTATTATCTCCTCAGGGCGCAATCAGCCCCAGCATTTT CASSIISSGRNQPQHF
TRBJ2-1 16 TRBV5-1 - TRBD2 TGCGCCAGCAGCGCCCTAGCGGGAGAACTCAGTAATGAGCAGTTCTTC CASSALAGELSNEQFF
TRBJ1-2 14 TRBV19 - - TGTGCCAGTATCCCCGGTAGGGCCGATTATGGCTACACCTTC CASIPGRADYGYTF
TRBJ1-1 15 TRBV10-3 - TRBD1 TGTGCCATCAGCCCGGGACAGCCTTACAACACTGAAGCTTTCTTT CAISPGQPYNTEAFF
TRBJ2-1 15 TRBV6-4 - TRBD1 TGTGCCAGCAGTGTGGACAGGGTTTCCTACAATGAGCAGTTCTTC CASSVDRVSYNEQFF
TRBJ2-2 16 TRBV27 - - TGTGCCAGCAGCGGGCGGAGCACAGGGTTCGCCGGGGAGCTGTTTTTT CASSGRSTGFAGELFF
TRBJ1-6 18 TRBV18 - TRBD1 TGTGCCAGCTCCCTAAAGGGACAGGGAAGTAGCGAAGATTCACCCCTCCACTTT CASSLKGQGSSEDSPLHF
TRBJ2-5 15 TRBV5-1 - - TGCGCCAGCAGCTTGGCGCCCGGGGACCAAGAGACCCAGTACTTC CASSLAPGDQETQYF
TRBJ2-3 13 TRBV2 few TRBD2 TGTGCCAGCAGCGGGGGGGCTGTAGATACGCAGTATTTT CASSGGAVDTQYF
TRBJ1-2 14 TRBV24-1 - - TGTGCCACCAGTGAATCCCACTTTGCACATGGCTACACCTTC CATSESHFAHGYTF
TRBJ2-3 12 TRBV11-2 - TRBD2 TGTGCCAGCAGCTTGGGGGGGGATACGCAGTATTTT CASSLGGDTQYF
TRBJ2-7 15 TRBV7-2 few TRBD1 TGTGCCAGCAGCTGGTCCGGGACAGGGAATTACGAGCAGTACTTC CASSWSGTGNYEQYF
TRBJ1-3 12 TRBV3-1/TRBV3-2 - - TGTGCCAGCAGCCAACTTGGAAACACCATATATTTT CASSQLGNTIYF
TRBJ2-1 16 TRBV7-8 - TRBD1 TGTGCCAGCAGCTTAGCTTTCCGGGACAGGGGTAATGAGCAGTTCTTC CASSLAFRDRGNEQFF
TRBJ2-6 16 TRBV5-6 - - TGTGCCAGCAGCAACAGGGTCCTTGCTGGGGCCAACGTCCTGACTTTC CASSNRVLAGANVLTF
TRBJ2-2 16 TRBV30 once - TGTGCCTGGAGTGTAAGGATCCCTCGGAACACCGGGGAGCTGTTTTTT CAWSVRIPRNTGELFF
TRBJ1-1 15 TRBV5-4 - - TGTGCCAGCAGCTCCACCAGGGAGGTGGGCCCTGAAGCTTTCTTT CASSSTREVGPEAFF
TRBJ2-7 14 TRBV18 - TRBD1 TGTGCCAGCTCGATGGGACAGGGGCCCTACGAGCAGTACTTC CASSMGQGPYEQYF
TRBJ2-2 14 TRBV6-5 once - TGTGCCAGCGCCCGGACAACGAACACCGGGGAGCTGTTTTTT CASARTTNTGELFF
TRBJ2-6 17 TRBV7-2 - - TGTGCCAGCAGCCTAAGGACAGTACGCTCTGGGGCCAACGTCCTGACTTTC CASSLRTVRSGANVLTF
TRBJ2-7 12 TRBV5-6 once - TGTGCCAGCAGCCGCATCACCTACGAGCAGTACTTC CASSRITYEQYF
TRBJ2-7 14 TRBV18 - - TGTGCCAGCTCACCACCGTCAGTTTCCTACGAGCAGTACTTC CASSPPSVSYEQYF
TRBJ1-2 15 TRBV6-2/TRBV6-3 once TRBD1 TGTGCCAGCAGTTACTTGGGACAGCCAAACTATGGCTACACCTTC CASSYLGQPNYGYTF